This note documents a single T cell receptor (beta chain) sequence. Its antigen is still unknown. The data were taken from a study of human T cells and chemical hapten exposure. Study at large: Sensitization applied 2% DPC to roughly 2 cm by roughly 2 cm of upper inner arm skin. Slight differences in pooled library volume were the main source of varying TCR yields across samples. Overall study results and limits: In the PT1 data, expanded TCR counts showed a positive correlation with patch test score.

TCRdb called the RACE reads again in MiXCR, with one record for every CDR3 protein. The data contain 95,000 to 130,000 distinct CDR3 sequences, around 10% of them seen just once; the ten biggest clones take up approximately 1.4%. The time point here: patch test 1, 2 weeks after DPC sensitization. The treatment here: therapeutic diphenylcyclopropenone sensitization with weekly scalp DPC. At every patch-test visit, blood was drawn before the patch test was applied. V gave up 6 bases and J gave up 1 base, with 13 bases separating them. CDR3 length: 14 residues. Germline V gene sequence: CDR1 LGHDT, CDR2 YNNKEL (reference sequence).

The sample in question was whole blood, obtained in connection with sensitization to the hapten diphenylcyclopropenone (DPC). The TCR was taken from a woman between 45 and 65 years old with alopecia areata. Some clones in this sample may be carry-over from other donors' samples. The V and J genes are TRBV3-1 and TRBJ2-7, with D maybe TRBD2 (5 bases). This chain's CDR3 is CASSRLGLSYEQYF. For the CDR3, the DNA is TGTGCCAGCAGTCGGCTCGGACTGTCCTACGAGCAGTACTTC.